The 20 T cell receptor beta chains given below trace back to one sample, sequenced in a study of shared clonotypes between healthy human individuals. The naive CD8 subset, CD45RO-negative cells positively selected for CCR7, excluded terminally differentiated effector memory CD45RA+ cells. The assay was immunoSEQ multiplex PCR, and TCRdb's table has in-frame clones only and misses some. The repertoire holds about 2.1 million clones, with roughly 95% as singletons. The sample comprised naive CD8+ T cells from PBMCs. These receptors all come from a man aged 18-30 years in good health. Some clones in this sample may be carry-over from other donors' samples.

The V call is TRBV11-2, the J call TRBJ2-2; D uncertain. V was clipped by 4 bases and J by 4 bases, with 7 bases between them. The germline V gene encodes CDR1 SGHAT and CDR2 FQNNGV. The CDR3 runs to 13 residues. The CDR3: CASSSAGTGELFF. The CDR3 bases are TGTGCCAGCAGCTCCGCCGGCACCGGGGAGCTGTTTTTT.

The chain has TRBV23-1 and TRBJ2-6, with a possible D match to TRBD2 (6 bases). TRBV23-1 qualifies as an ORF whose function is uncertain. The ends were cut back, 0 bases at V and 4 bases at J, with 16 bases in the middle. This CDR3 has 18 amino acids. CDR3: CASSQSWEARGGANVLTF. The CDR3 DNA sequence: TGCGCCAGCAGTCAATCCTGGGAGGCCCGGGGCGGGGCCAACGTCCTGACTTTC.

The chain employs TRBV6-1 and TRBJ1-5, with 8 bases lining up with TRBD1. The V gene's germline CDR1 is MNHNS and CDR2 SASEGT. Germline trimming cut 0 bases from V and 4 bases from J; bases unmatched to any gene: 8. This CDR3 has 17 residues. The CDR3 nucleotides read TGTGCCAGCAGTGAAGCGGGAACAGGGGGACAAAATCAGCCCCAGCATTTT. Its protein is CASSEAGTGGQNQPQHF.

The rearrangement links TRBV5-8 to TRBJ2-6; D is undetermined. Germline V gene data show CDR1 as SGHTS and CDR2 as YDEGEE. The germline V and J ends were trimmed by 3 bases and 2 bases, with 6 bases remaining between them. The CDR3 is made up of 14 amino acids. The CDR3 DNA follows: TGTGCCAGCAGCTGGGGTACTGGGGCCAACGTCCTGACTTTC. This encodes CASSWGTGANVLTF.

J is TRBJ1-2 and V is TRBV9; 7 positions agree with TRBD1. Trimming at V came to 3 bases and at J to 7 bases, leaving 9 bases not matched to a gene. The CDR3 has 14 amino acids. CDR1 SGDLS and CDR2 YYNGEE come from the germline V gene. The CDR3, as DNA: TGTGCCAGCAGCGAAAACAGGGGCTCCGGTGGCTACACCTTC. Its translation is CASSENRGSGGYTF.

The rearrangement links TRBV7-2 to TRBJ1-5, with unresolved D. The ends were cut back, 5 bases at V and 0 bases at J, with 14 bases in the middle. CDR3 length equals 16 residues. The germline CDR1 and CDR2 sequences are SGHTA and FQGNSA. In DNA form, the CDR3 reads TGTGCCAGCAGCCCAAACGTTCGCTATAGCAATCAGCCCCAGCATTTT. Protein product: CASSPNVRYSNQPQHF. Based on the CDR3 plus reference TRBV7-2 and TRBJ1-5, the full variable domain is GAGVSQSPSNKVTEKGKDVELRCDPISGHTALYWYRQSLGQGLEFLIYFQGNSAPDKSGLPSDRFSAERTGGSVSTLTIQRTQQEDSAVYLCASSPNVRYSNQPQHFGDGTRLSIL.

The chain has TRBV27 and TRBJ2-7, with 7 bases fitting TRBD1. The V gene end was trimmed by 6 bases and the J gene end by 2 bases; junction bases not matched to a gene: 7. CDR1 is MNHEY, CDR2 SMNVEV, per germline (reference sequence). There are 14 residues in the CDR3. The CDR3 is CASRDRDSPYEQYF. CDR3 DNA: TGTGCCAGCAGAGACCGGGACAGCCCCTACGAGCAGTACTTC.

The V call is TRBV4-1, the J call TRBJ1-2, with D tentatively TRBD1 (5 bases). Germline V gives CDR1 MGHRA, CDR2 YSYEKL. V was shortened by 1 base and J by 7 bases, with 16 bases between the two germline ends. This CDR3 comprises 15 residues. CDR3 coding DNA: TGCGCCAGCAGCCAAGGGCCCGGGGGGGAAGGTGGCTACACCTTC. It is translated as CASSQGPGGEGGYTF.

This chain links TRBV9 with TRBJ2-2, with TRBD1 matching over 8 bases. CDR3 length: 15 residues. Germline V gives CDR1 SGDLS, CDR2 YYNGEE. The V and J ends lost 0 bases and 3 bases, in that order; junction bases with no gene match: 1. CDR3 nucleotides: TGTGCCAGCAGCGTAGGACAGGGGTACACCGGGGAGCTGTTTTTT. This translates into CASSVGQGYTGELFF.

The chain carries TRBV27 and TRBJ2-2; D is ambiguous. Germline CDR1 is MNHEY and CDR2 is SMNVEV (reference sequence). The germline V and J ends were trimmed by 7 bases and 0 bases, with 6 bases remaining between them. The CDR3 has 13 residues. The CDR3 loop is CASTYSNTGELFF. CDR3 coding DNA: TGTGCCAGCACATATTCGAACACCGGGGAGCTGTTTTTT.

This clone was detected once. The rearrangement links TRBV14 to TRBJ2-7, with TRBD1 as a possible D gene (6 bases). The germline V gene encodes CDR1 SGHDN and CDR2 FVKESK. Between the trimmed V and J ends, which lost 8 bases and 0 bases, there was a span of 14 bases. The CDR3 is made up of 14 amino acids. CDR3 region: CASRLRDNSYEQYF. The CDR3 nucleotides are TGTGCCAGCCGCCTCCGGGACAACTCCTACGAGCAGTACTTC.

The chain employs TRBV28 and TRBJ2-1; 7 bases agree with TRBD2. CDR3 length: 13 residues. The germline CDR1 and CDR2 sequences are MDHEN and SYDVKM. V shed 5 bases and J 9 bases; nucleotides not matched to a gene: 7. The DNA for the CDR3 is TGTGCCAGCAGTGGGACTACTAGGTCTGAGCAGTTCTTC. Translating gives CASSGTTRSEQFF.

J is TRBJ2-5 and V is TRBV27, with 7 bases lining up with TRBD1. With 5 bases clipped from V and 5 bases from J, the junction kept 14 bases outside the gene matches. Germline V lookup: CDR1 MNHEY, CDR2 SMNVEV (reference sequence). CDR3 length: 16 amino acids. CDR3 loop: CASSPSIPRGWETQYF. The DNA of the CDR3 is TGTGCCAGCAGTCCCTCCATCCCCAGGGGGTGGGAGACCCAGTACTTC.

This chain links TRBV2 with TRBJ1-2, with TRBD1 identical over 10 bases. The CDR3 contains 15 residues. Per germline, CDR1 SNHLY and CDR2 FYNNEI. V trimming: 6 bases; J trimming: 5 bases; junction bases outside the gene matches: 9. The CDR3 region has the DNA TGTGCCAGCAGGGCCGGGACAGGGGCGATTTATGGCTACACCTTC. This gives the protein CASRAGTGAIYGYTF.

This clone came up once. The chain links TRBV7-3 to TRBJ2-1; TRBD2 agrees at 8 bases. The V gene's germline CDR1 is SGHTA and CDR2 FQGTGA. The CDR3 covers 13 residues. Losses at the gene ends were 2 bases for V and 9 bases for J; bases not matched to a gene: 3. This CDR3 is CASSLSGTSEQFF. DNA for the CDR3: TGTGCCAGCAGCTTATCCGGGACTAGTGAGCAGTTCTTC.

This chain joins TRBV4-1 and TRBJ1-5; weak D call: TRBD1 (5 bases). V was cut by 3 bases and J by 3 bases, with 15 bases left in between. Germline V gives CDR1 MGHRA, CDR2 YSYEKL. This CDR3 is 16 amino acids long. The CDR3 region has the DNA TGCGCCAGCAGCCAGCATAGGGGCAGCTTCAATCAGCCCCAGCATTTT. It is translated as CASSQHRGSFNQPQHF.

The rearrangement links TRBV19 to TRBJ2-1; TRBD2 matches 8 bases. The V gene's germline CDR1 is LNHDA and CDR2 SQIVND (reference sequence). The CDR3 sequence is 12 residues long. The V segment lost 6 bases and the J segment 9 bases; nucleotides outside the gene matches: 4. In nucleotides, the CDR3 is TGTGCCAGTAGAGCGGGAGTTGGTGAGCAGTTCTTC. This translates into CASRAGVGEQFF.

This chain joins TRBV23-1 and TRBJ2-7; either TRBD1 or TRBD2 may fit D (5 bases each). TRBV23-1 is reported as an ORF; its role is uncertain. This CDR3 comprises 15 residues. V was clipped by 8 bases and J by 1 base, with 18 bases between them. The CDR3 reads CASLFPGQTSYEQYF. CDR3 coding DNA: TGCGCCAGCCTATTTCCGGGGCAGACTTCCTACGAGCAGTACTTC.

Regarding this clone: Distinct nucleotide sequences in the sample also encode this CDR3. The CDR3 spells CASSLGRTYEQYF. The CDR3 DNA sequence: TGTGCCAGCAGCTTAGGACGAACCTACGAGCAGTACTTC. This sequence joins TRBV13 and TRBJ2-7, with D unclear. Germline loops: CDR1 PRHDT, CDR2 FYEKMQ (reference sequence). The germline V and J ends were trimmed by 0 bases and 2 bases, with 5 bases remaining between them. The CDR3 is made up of 13 amino acids.

DNA for the CDR3: TGTGCCAGCAGCCAAGATTTCAGGGGGGAGCAGTACTTC. This translates into CASSQDFRGEQYF. This chain links TRBV14 with TRBJ2-5; D is possibly TRBD1 (7 bases). CDR1 and CDR2 (germline): SGHDN, FVKESK. V lost 0 bases and J 11 bases, leaving 13 bases between the germline ends. The CDR3 runs 13 residues.